This passage covers 13 T cell receptor beta chains from one sample sequenced in a study of cytomegalovirus exposure and HLA in healthy donors. The study ran its PCR with 60 Vbeta and 13 Jbeta primers. TCRdb's copy holds only in-frame clones and misses some; the assay was immunoSEQ multiplex PCR. Of 190,000 or so clones in the sample, roughly 80% were seen once. The sample was PBMCs. Receptors originate from a woman in her fifties or sixties in good health and CMV-seropositive.

The chain uses TRBV19 and TRBJ1-6, with D perhaps TRBD1 (5 bases). The V end lost 6 bases, the J end lost 8 bases, and 11 bases lay between the germline ends. There are 13 residues in the CDR3. Germline V lookup: CDR1 LNHDA, CDR2 SQIVND (reference sequence). The CDR3 DNA is TGTGCCAGTAGAGTGCGGGGGGATTCACCCCTCCACTTT. Protein product: CASRVRGDSPLHF.

V and J are TRBV6-6 and TRBJ1-5; 8 nucleotides agree with TRBD1. CDR1 MNHNY and CDR2 SVGAGI come from the germline V gene (reference sequence). V lost 6 bases to trimming and J lost 6 bases; unmatched junction nucleotides: 10. The CDR3 covers 15 residues. The CDR3 region has the DNA TGTGCCAGCAGAAACGACGACAGGGGAGGTCAGCCCCAGCATTTT. Residues: CASRNDDRGGQPQHF.

The chain uses TRBV28 and TRBJ2-7; 12 nucleotides line up with TRBD1. Germline V gene data show CDR1 as MDHEN and CDR2 as SYDVKM. The CDR3 has 16 residues. V shed 2 bases, J shed 1 base, and the junction held 3 bases outside the gene matches. In DNA form, the CDR3 reads TGTGCCAGCAGTTTAGGGACAGGGGGCAGGTCCTACGAGCAGTACTTC. Its translation: CASSLGTGGRSYEQYF.

The rearrangement uses TRBV7-9 and TRBJ2-2; TRBD1 is a possible D gene (6 bases). Germline V gene lookup returns CDR1 SEHNR and CDR2 FQNEAQ (reference sequence). The V and J ends lost 2 bases and 8 bases respectively, with 12 bases between them. There are 14 residues in the CDR3. CDR3 in amino acids: CASSLNRDQGELFF. In nucleotides, the CDR3 is TGTGCCAGCAGCTTAAACAGGGATCAGGGGGAGCTGTTTTTT.

The chain's CDR3 is CATSRGRVGGTEAFF. The CDR3 DNA sequence: TGTGCCACCAGCAGAGGCAGGGTCGGGGGCACTGAAGCTTTCTTT. The chain recombines TRBV15 with TRBJ1-1; D might be TRBD1 (5 bases). The V end lost 1 base, the J end lost 4 bases, and 13 bases lay between the germline ends. The CDR3 loop spans 15 amino acids. Per germline, CDR1 LNHNV and CDR2 YYDKDF (reference sequence).

The CDR3 DNA follows: TGTGCCAGCAGTCCCCGGACAGACCAAGAGACCCAGTACTTC. Protein sequence: CASSPRTDQETQYF. The chain is built from TRBV6-1 and TRBJ2-5; tentative D call: TRBD1 (6 bases). V lost 5 bases to trimming and J lost 0 bases, with 10 bases between them. Germline V gene sequence: CDR1 MNHNS, CDR2 SASEGT. The length of the CDR3 is 14 residues.

The sample holds one count of this clone. The chain has TRBV11-2 and TRBJ1-1; D possibly corresponds to TRBD1 (5 bases). The CDR3 extends over 17 amino acids. CDR1 SGHAT and CDR2 FQNNGV come from the germline V gene. Trimming took off 5 bases at V and 4 bases at J, with 23 bases between the two ends. CDR3 DNA: TGTGCCAGCAGCCCCCGCCCGGGCCGGGGGATTAGCACTGAAGCTTTCTTT. Translation gives CASSPRPGRGISTEAFF. The full variable domain, its missing parts supplied by reference TRBV11-2 and TRBJ1-1, is EAGVAQSPRYKIIEKRQSVAFWCNPISGHATLYWYQQILGQGPKLLIQFQNNGVVDDSQLPKDRFSAERLKGVDSTLKIQPAKLEDSAVYLCASSPRPGRGISTEAFFGQGTRLTVV.

CDR3 sequence: CASSLDNWGSPLHF. The CDR3 DNA is TGTGCCAGCAGCTTGGACAACTGGGGTTCACCCCTCCACTTT. V usage is TRBV7-9 and J usage is TRBJ1-6; D may be TRBD1 (5 bases). The CDR3 totals 14 residues. The ends were cut back, 3 bases at V and 9 bases at J, with 12 bases in the middle. Germline V lookup: CDR1 SEHNR, CDR2 FQNEAQ (reference sequence).

V and J are TRBV11-2 and TRBJ2-5, with no clear D. V lost 2 bases and J lost 7, with 11 bases in between. From germline, CDR1 is SGHAT and CDR2 FQNNGV. The length of the CDR3 is 13 residues. CDR3 region: CASSLMGSRTQYF. CDR3 nucleotides: TGTGCCAGCAGCTTAATGGGCAGTCGGACCCAGTACTTC.

This clone was detected a few times. The V call is TRBV4-1, the J call TRBJ2-5; the match to TRBD2 covers 12 bases. The CDR3 is 18 residues long. Germline CDR1 MGHRA, CDR2 YSYEKL. V was pared by 3 bases and J by 1 base, with 9 bases of the junction left unmatched. This CDR3 is CASSQDQLAGGIQETQYF. CDR3 nucleotides: TGCGCCAGCAGCCAGGACCAACTAGCGGGAGGAATCCAAGAGACCCAGTACTTC.

The chain couples TRBV29-1 to TRBJ2-1, with D perhaps TRBD1 (5 bases). Trimming left V 2 bases short and J 0 bases short, with 8 bases between. In germline, CDR1 is SQVTM, CDR2 ANQGSEA. The CDR3 contains 14 residues. CDR3 sequence reads: CSVEWGSSYNEQFF. The CDR3 DNA follows: TGCAGCGTTGAATGGGGCAGCTCCTACAATGAGCAGTTCTTC.

A single count supports this clone. The rearrangement uses TRBV18 and TRBJ1-1, with 7 bases aligning to TRBD1. V lost 6 bases and J lost 5; bases outside the gene matches: 12. Per germline, CDR1 KGHSH and CDR2 LQKENI. The CDR3 extends over 15 amino acids. The CDR3 protein is CASSRSDRAGTEAFF. CDR3 nucleotide sequence: TGTGCCAGCTCCCGCTCTGACAGGGCGGGAACTGAAGCTTTCTTT. Full variable domain (remainder filled in from reference TRBV18 and TRBJ1-1): NAGVMQNPRHLVRRRGQEARLRCSPMKGHSHVYWYRQLPEEGLKFMVYLQKENIIDESGMPKERFSAEFPKEGPSILRIQQVVRGDSAAYFCASSRSDRAGTEAFFGQGTRLTVV.

The chain uses TRBV27 and TRBJ1-1, with 9 bases identical to TRBD1. This CDR3 region has 13 residues. Germline V lookup: CDR1 MNHEY, CDR2 SMNVEV (reference sequence). V shed 6 bases, J shed 6 bases, and the junction held 5 bases outside the gene matches. The CDR3 DNA reads as TGTGCCAGCAGGGTGACAGGGGGTCCTGAAGCTTTCTTT. This gives the protein CASRVTGGPEAFF.